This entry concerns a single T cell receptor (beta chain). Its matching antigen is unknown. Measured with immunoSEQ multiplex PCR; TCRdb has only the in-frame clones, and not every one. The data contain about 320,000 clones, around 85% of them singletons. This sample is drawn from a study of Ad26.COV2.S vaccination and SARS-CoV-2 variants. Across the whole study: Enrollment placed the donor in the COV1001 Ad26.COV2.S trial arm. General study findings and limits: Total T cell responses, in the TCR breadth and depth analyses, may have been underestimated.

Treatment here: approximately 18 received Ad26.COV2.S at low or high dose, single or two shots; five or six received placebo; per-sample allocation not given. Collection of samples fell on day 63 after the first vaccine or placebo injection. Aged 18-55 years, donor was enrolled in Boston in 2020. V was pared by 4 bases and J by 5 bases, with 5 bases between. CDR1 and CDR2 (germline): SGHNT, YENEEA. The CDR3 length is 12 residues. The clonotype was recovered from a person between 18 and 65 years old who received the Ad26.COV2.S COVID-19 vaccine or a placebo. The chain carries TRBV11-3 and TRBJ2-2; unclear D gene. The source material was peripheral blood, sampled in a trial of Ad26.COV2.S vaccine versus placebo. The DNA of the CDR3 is TGTGCCAGCAGCTCTCGTACCGGGGAGCTGTTTTTT. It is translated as CASSSRTGELFF.